These 30 T cell receptor beta chains were all obtained from the same sample, sequenced in a study of T cells in Graves' hyperthyroidism and ophthalmopathy. RNA transcripts provided the source from which TCR beta CDR3 regions were amplified. During a first-round RT-PCR of the TCR CDR3, the HTBI primer set was used. Each CDR3 protein gets one entry after TCRdb re-called the multiplex PCR reads with MiXCR. Of about 770,000 distinct CDR3 sequences in the sample, about 17% were seen once. The sample taken for sequencing was blood. Source of these receptors: a woman aged 50 to 65 with Graves' hyperthyroidism that later progressed to Graves' ophthalmopathy.

This chain links TRBV20-1 with TRBJ2-1; 7 bases agree with TRBD2. CDR3 length: 13 amino acids. The trim removed 3 bases at V and 8 bases at J, leaving 7 bases unmatched. Germline V gene data show CDR1 as DFQATT and CDR2 as SNEGSKA (reference sequence). This CDR3 reads CSASASGWDEQFF. Here the CDR3 DNA reads TGCAGTGCTAGCGCTAGCGGATGGGATGAGCAGTTCTTC.

This clonotype came up a few times. CDR3 amino acids: CASSSPSSGGGSEQFF. The CDR3 nucleotides are TGTGCCAGCAGCTCTCCCTCTAGCGGGGGGGGAAGTGAGCAGTTCTTC. This chain uses TRBV6-1 with TRBJ2-1; 12 positions match TRBD2. Per the germline V gene, CDR1 is MNHNS and CDR2 is SASEGT. V shed 6 bases and J 9 bases; nucleotides not matched to a gene: 12. This CDR3 is 16 amino acids long.

This clonotype was seen a few times. V is TRBV12-3 or TRBV12-4 and J is TRBJ2-2, with TRBD1 as a possible D gene (5 bases). The V end lost 4 bases, the J end lost 6 bases, and 12 bases lay between the germline ends. The CDR3 consists of 14 residues. CDR3 bases: TGTGCCAGCAGTTCAAGGGGATCAGCCGGGGAGCTGTTTTTT. It specifies CASSSRGSAGELFF.

The chain couples TRBV7-6 to TRBJ2-5; 8 bases map to TRBD1. The ends lost 3 bases at V and 3 bases at J; junction bases unmatched: 9. Germline V lookup: CDR1 SGHVS, CDR2 FNYEAQ. The CDR3 contains 16 residues. The CDR3 DNA sequence: TGTGCCAGCAGCTTGGGCTCGAGACAGGGGAAAGAGACCCAGTACTTC. This encodes CASSLGSRQGKETQYF.

The table lists this clonotype with a few counts. The V call is TRBV14, the J call TRBJ1-3; a weak D match, TRBD1 (5 bases). Germline V gene lookup returns CDR1 SGHDN and CDR2 FVKESK. The CDR3 sequence is 13 residues long. V lost 5 bases and J lost 3, with 8 bases in between. The CDR3 sequence: CASSWDGGNTIYF. In DNA, the CDR3 is TGTGCCAGCAGCTGGGACGGTGGAAACACCATATATTTT.

This clonotype was seen a handful of times. The chain recombines TRBV13 with TRBJ2-2; D is uncertain. The germline V gene has CDR1 PRHDT and CDR2 FYEKMQ (reference sequence). Trimming took 3 bases from V and 7 from J, leaving 21 bases between them. The CDR3 runs to 17 residues. CDR3 in amino acids: CASSFRGTEGPHGELFF. The CDR3 nucleotides are TGTGCCAGCAGCTTCCGAGGAACCGAAGGGCCTCACGGGGAGCTGTTTTTT.

Ten or more counts support this clonotype. V usage is TRBV7-8 and J usage is TRBJ1-5; 8 nucleotides match TRBD1. With 1 base clipped from V and 11 bases from J, the junction kept 13 bases outside the gene matches. Germline V CDR1 and CDR2: SGHVS, FQNEAQ. The CDR3 sequence is 16 residues long. As DNA, the CDR3 is TGTGCCAGCAGCTTAGTAGTTGGACAGGGTGATGGGGCCCAGCATTTT. The encoded protein is CASSLVVGQGDGAQHF.

This clonotype has just a few counts. The V and J genes are TRBV7-8 and TRBJ1-4; the D is unclear. Per germline, CDR1 SGHVS and CDR2 FQNEAQ. The ends were cut back, 5 bases at V and 4 bases at J, with 11 bases in the middle. This CDR3 has 14 residues. The CDR3 region has the DNA TGTGCCAGCAGCGGAGGGCAGGTTAATGAAAAACTGTTTTTT. It specifies CASSGGQVNEKLFF.

This clonotype has a count of ten or more. J is TRBJ1-1 and V is TRBV19, with D uncertain. The CDR3 contains 14 residues. Germline V gene sequence: CDR1 LNHDA, CDR2 SQIVND (reference sequence). Trimming removed 5 bases from V and 4 bases from J, with 14 bases in between. The CDR3 DNA is TGTGCCAGTAGTTTTCTGGGAGCCCTCACTGAAGCTTTCTTT. It specifies CASSFLGALTEAFF.

As concerns this clonotype: A read error may explain this, as a much larger clone is one base away. The rearrangement joins TRBV5-1 to TRBJ1-2; D is uncertain. Germline CDR1 is SGHRS and CDR2 is YFSETQ. The CDR3 sequence is 13 residues long. V was shortened by 0 bases and J by 8 bases, with 11 bases between the two germline ends. The CDR3 protein is CASSLGGVWGYTF. CDR3 in DNA: TGCGCCAGCAGCTTGGGCGGGGTCTGGGGCTACACCTTC.

The rearrangement joins TRBV10-3 to TRBJ2-5; 7 positions match TRBD2. This CDR3 region has 16 residues. J lost 5 bases, V lost 6 bases, and 15 bases had no gene match. Germline CDR1 reads ENHRY; CDR2 reads SYGVKD. In DNA, the CDR3 is TGTGCCATCAGCCACTCGAGCGGGGAGGCCCTGGAGACCCAGTACTTC. This encodes CAISHSSGEALETQYF.

This clonotype was observed a handful of times. In DNA form, the CDR3 reads TGTGCCTGGAGTGTGGGGGATCACTACTCTGGGGCCAACGTCCTGACTTTC. Its protein is CAWSVGDHYSGANVLTF. The gene calls are TRBV30 and TRBJ2-6; D tentatively fits TRBD1 or TRBD2 (5 bases each). Germline V gene lookup returns CDR1 GTSNPN and CDR2 SVGIG (reference sequence). This CDR3 has 17 residues. Trimming left V 0 bases short and J 0 bases short, with 12 bases between.

This clonotype was seen a few times. This chain uses TRBV5-1 with TRBJ2-6, with 7 bases matching TRBD1. There are 15 residues in the CDR3. After removal of 8 bases from V and 4 bases from J, the junction contained 9 bases not matched to a gene. Germline V gene data show CDR1 as SGHRS and CDR2 as YFSETQ. CDR3: CASYEGAAGANVLTF. As DNA, the CDR3 is TGCGCCAGTTACGAGGGGGCAGCGGGGGCCAACGTCCTGACTTTC.

This clonotype was found many times. This chain connects TRBV20-1 to TRBJ1-1; 7 bases map to TRBD1. The V segment lost 0 bases and the J segment 3 bases; nucleotides outside the gene matches: 7. The V gene's germline CDR1 is DFQATT and CDR2 SNEGSKA (reference sequence). CDR3 length equals 15 residues. The chain's CDR3 is CSARDRDRAHTEAFF. CDR3 sequence (DNA): TGCAGTGCTAGAGACCGGGACAGAGCCCACACTGAAGCTTTCTTT.

The sample holds many counts of this clonotype. V gene TRBV11-3 combines with J gene TRBJ2-1; 8 bases are a match to TRBD1. Germline loops: CDR1 SGHNT, CDR2 YENEEA. The CDR3 is 14 amino acids. V lost 5 bases to trimming and J lost 8 bases; unmatched junction nucleotides: 8. CDR3 DNA: TGTGCCAGCAGCCCTTGGGACAGGAGCGATGAGCAGTTCTTC. It is translated as CASSPWDRSDEQFF.

This clonotype was detected a few times. The chain uses TRBV9 and TRBJ2-3; 7 bases agree with TRBD2. J lost 0 bases, V lost 4 bases, and 5 bases had no gene match. CDR3 length: 15 residues. Germline V gives CDR1 SGDLS, CDR2 YYNGEE. CDR3 protein: CASSLSGPSTDTQYF. The CDR3 region has the DNA TGTGCCAGCAGCCTTAGCGGGCCTAGCACAGATACGCAGTATTTT.

This clonotype came up many times. V and J are TRBV12-3 or TRBV12-4 and TRBJ2-3, with a weak D call TRBD1 (5 bases). The CDR3 is made up of 15 amino acids. The V end was cut by 6 bases, the J end by 5 bases, with 18 bases between. The CDR3 bases are TGTGCCAGCAGCCGAAGGGGCCGGGTTGGAGATACGCAGTATTTT. Its protein product is CASSRRGRVGDTQYF.

The V and J genes are TRBV4-2 and TRBJ1-2; 7 positions agree with TRBD1. The CDR3 is 16 amino acids. V shed 1 base, J shed 4 bases, and the junction held 9 bases outside the gene matches. Germline V gives CDR1 LGHNA, CDR2 YNFKEQ. This CDR3 is CASSQGVTGDGYGYTF. The DNA for the CDR3 is TGTGCCAGCAGCCAAGGCGTAACAGGGGATGGCTATGGCTACACCTTC.

The V gene is TRBV13, the J gene TRBJ1-1; D is undetermined. The CDR3 totals 14 residues. Trimming left V 4 bases short and J 3 bases short, with 12 bases between. CDR1 and CDR2 (germline): PRHDT, FYEKMQ (reference sequence). The DNA for the CDR3 is TGTGCCAGCAGCTCCCAAGGCACGTACACTGAAGCTTTCTTT. Translation gives CASSSQGTYTEAFF. The variable domain in full, completed from reference TRBV13 and TRBJ1-1, reads AAGVIQSPRHLIKEKRETATLKCYPIPRHDTVYWYQQGPGQDPQFLISFYEKMQSDKGSIPDRFSAQQFSDYHSELNMSSLELGDSALYFCASSSQGTYTEAFFGQGTRLTVV.

This clonotype appeared many times. V gene TRBV11-2 combines with J gene TRBJ2-1; 10 bases match TRBD1. The trim removed 3 bases at V and 8 bases at J, leaving 7 bases unmatched. The germline V gene has CDR1 SGHAT and CDR2 FQNNGV. The CDR3 has 15 residues. Here the CDR3 reads CASSFGTGDIDEQFF. CDR3 nucleotide sequence: TGTGCCAGCAGCTTCGGGACAGGGGATATCGATGAGCAGTTCTTC. The variable domain in full, completed from reference TRBV11-2 and TRBJ2-1, reads EAGVAQSPRYKIIEKRQSVAFWCNPISGHATLYWYQQILGQGPKLLIQFQNNGVVDDSQLPKDRFSAERLKGVDSTLKIQPAKLEDSAVYLCASSFGTGDIDEQFFGPGTRLTVL.

This clonotype has at least ten counts. The chain recombines TRBV30 with TRBJ2-7, with D possibly called TRBD1 or TRBD2 (5 bases each). V was cut by 0 bases and J by 2 bases, with 11 bases left in between. The germline V gene has CDR1 GTSNPN and CDR2 SVGIG (reference sequence). This CDR3 has 14 residues. CDR3 protein: CAWSVRQGAYEQYF. The CDR3 DNA is TGTGCCTGGAGTGTACGGCAGGGAGCCTACGAGCAGTACTTC. The full variable domain, rest sourced from reference TRBV30 and TRBJ2-7, is SQTIHQWPATLVQPVGSPLSLECTVEGTSNPNLYWYRQAAGRGLQLLFYSVGIGQISSEVPQNLSASRPQDRQFILSSKKLLLSDSGFYLCAWSVRQGAYEQYFGPGTRLTVT.

In regard to this clonotype: This may be a read error: a much more frequent sequence differs by one nucleotide. The chain couples TRBV20-1 to TRBJ1-6, with D maybe TRBD1 (5 bases). The CDR3 sequence is 15 residues long. The V end was cut by 1 base, the J end by 9 bases, with 16 bases between. Germline CDR1 reads DFQATT; CDR2 reads SNEGSKA (reference sequence). CDR3 amino acids: CSARAGTGVLSPLHF. In DNA form, the CDR3 reads TGCAGTGCTAGAGCGGGGACGGGAGTCCTTTCACCCCTCCACTTT.

This clonotype appeared many times. This chain joins TRBV7-3 and TRBJ2-7, with TRBD1 matching over 7 bases. The CDR3 is 16 amino acids. CDR1 SGHTA and CDR2 FQGTGA come from the germline V gene. V was clipped by 4 bases and J by 5 bases; unmatched bases: 14. The CDR3: CASSSAIPGQSHEQYF. In DNA form, the CDR3 reads TGTGCCAGCAGCTCGGCAATTCCGGGACAGAGCCACGAGCAGTACTTC.

The chain uses TRBV20-1 and TRBJ1-1; possible D gene TRBD1, 5 bases. This CDR3 comprises 14 residues. Between the trimmed V and J ends, which lost 5 bases and 3 bases, there was a span of 16 bases. Per the germline V gene, CDR1 is DFQATT and CDR2 is SNEGSKA (reference sequence). The CDR3 here is CSAGGHQEDTEAFF. The CDR3 DNA reads TGCAGTGCTGGAGGACACCAGGAGGACACTGAAGCTTTCTTT.

This clonotype came up many times. The chain couples TRBV5-1 to TRBJ1-1; perhaps TRBD1 as D (6 bases). Germline V CDR1 and CDR2: SGHRS, YFSETQ. There are 15 residues in the CDR3. V gave up 3 bases and J gave up 5 bases, with 17 bases separating them. The CDR3, as DNA: TGCGCCAGCAGCTCGGGTGGGGGGGGCGCTACTGAAGCTTTCTTT. Translating gives CASSSGGGGATEAFF. Full variable domain (outside the CDR3, taken from reference TRBV5-1 and TRBJ1-1): KAGVTQTPRYLIKTRGQQVTLSCSPISGHRSVSWYQQTPGQGLQFLFEYFSETQRNKGNFPGRFSGRQFSNSRSEMNVSTLELGDSALYLCASSSGGGGATEAFFGQGTRLTVV.

In this sample, this clonotype turned up a few times. J is TRBJ1-1 and V is TRBV12-3 or TRBV12-4; D gene ambiguous. The CDR3 length is 13 residues. The ends were cut back, 8 bases at V and 1 base at J, with 11 bases in the middle. CDR3 coding DNA: TGTGCCAGCGCAAGGGCTGAGAACACTGAAGCTTTCTTT. This gives the protein CASARAENTEAFF.

This clonotype was seen at least ten times. The chain has TRBV20-1 and TRBJ1-5; 9 nucleotides line up with TRBD1. Per the germline V gene, CDR1 is DFQATT and CDR2 is SNEGSKA (reference sequence). CDR3 length equals 18 residues. The trim removed 0 bases at V and 6 bases at J, leaving 15 bases unmatched. CDR3 nucleotide sequence: TGCAGTGCTAGAGATCCCGGGACAGGGATGAGGCGAAGTCAGCCCCAGCATTTT. This gives the protein CSARDPGTGMRRSQPQHF.

This clonotype has more than one count but fewer than ten. The chain carries TRBV6-5 and TRBJ1-1; D ambiguous. Looked up from germline, CDR1 is MNHEY and CDR2 is SVGAGI. There are 17 residues in the CDR3. Trimming took 0 bases from V and 2 from J, leaving 16 bases between them. The CDR3: CASSYSSRFGSNTEAFF. CDR3 DNA: TGTGCCAGCAGTTACTCGAGCAGATTTGGGAGTAACACTGAAGCTTTCTTT.

The V call is TRBV2, the J call TRBJ2-5; 8 bases map to TRBD2. The CDR3 sequence is 14 residues long. Germline CDR1 and CDR2: SNHLY and FYNNEI. V lost 6 bases, J lost 4 bases, and 7 bases stayed unmatched. CDR3 in DNA: TGTGCCAGCAGCACCGGGGGGGTAGGAGAGACCCAGTACTTC. Translated: CASSTGGVGETQYF.

This clonotype was counted between two and nine times. In DNA form, the CDR3 reads TGTGCCACCAGCAGAGAACGGTTGGGTACACAGAACACTGAAGCTTTCTTT. This translates into CATSRERLGTQNTEAFF. The rearrangement links TRBV15 to TRBJ1-1; D gene unclear. CDR1 is LNHNV and CDR2 is YYDKDF in the germline V gene (reference sequence). Trimming left V 0 bases short and J 1 base short, with 15 bases between. This CDR3 has 17 residues.